This note documents a single T cell receptor beta chain sequence. Original processing methods: It was from reference gene primer amplification that nucleated cell counts were estimated. Assay used: immunoSEQ multiplex PCR; TCRdb lists only in-frame clones, some missing. D and trimming were read from the DNA, whereas the V and J calls and clone size are those reported in that table. Among hundreds of thousands of clones listed, approximately 89% were seen once. The data belong to a study of blood T cell repertoires in COVID-19. Looking at the study overall: Italy, Spain and the United States were the sources of the convalescent and acute COVID-19 samples. PBMCs, B-cell-depleted T cells, or T cells provided the cDNA or gDNA that made up the material.

Self-reported history from a screening survey and questionnaire set each donor's cohort. This clonotype was sampled from a woman between 40 and 50 years old who had recovered from COVID-19. The sample comprised PBMCs or T cells enriched from blood (not recorded which).

This chain's CDR3 is CASTNGGVESDTQYF. As DNA, the CDR3 is TGTGCCAGCACCAACGGGGGGGTTGAATCAGATACGCAGTATTTT. The J gene is TRBJ2-3, the V gene TRBV28; 8 bases fit TRBD2. Germline V gene data show CDR1 as MDHEN and CDR2 as SYDVKM. Germline trimming cut 7 bases from V and 4 bases from J; bases unmatched to any gene: 10. This CDR3 has 15 amino acids.